The sample holds a few counts of the clone carrying this TCR beta chain. Its antigen remains unknown. This sample stems from a study of T cells after yellow fever vaccination. The wider study: Fractions with few cells were prepared using SMART-Seq v4 Ultra Low Input. Notes on the study in general: Across the CD4 and CD8 compartments, a small share of clonotypes was present in both. The booster response re-showed most primary clones: 96% CD4, around 90% CD8.

It was through 5'RACE template switching that TCR cDNA was made, with a universal primer site and UMIs added. TCRdb fed the 5' RACE reads into MiXCR, producing one record per CDR3 protein. This repertoire shows almost 600,000 distinct CDR3 sequences, 13% found once; its top ten account for about 14%. The input for sequencing was PBMCs, taken on the day of the yellow fever booster vaccination. This receptor was taken from a man aged 30 to 39 who received the YFV17D yellow fever vaccine.

The CDR3 DNA reads as TGCAGTGCTCCCCGGACTAGCGGGGGCTCAGTGCAGTTCTTC. It encodes CSAPRTSGGSVQFF. The J gene is TRBJ2-1, the V gene TRBV20-1; 13 bases line up with TRBD2. The CDR3 runs to 14 residues. After removal of 5 bases from V and 12 bases from J, the junction contained 10 bases not matched to a gene. Germline V gives CDR1 DFQATT, CDR2 SNEGSKA (reference sequence).